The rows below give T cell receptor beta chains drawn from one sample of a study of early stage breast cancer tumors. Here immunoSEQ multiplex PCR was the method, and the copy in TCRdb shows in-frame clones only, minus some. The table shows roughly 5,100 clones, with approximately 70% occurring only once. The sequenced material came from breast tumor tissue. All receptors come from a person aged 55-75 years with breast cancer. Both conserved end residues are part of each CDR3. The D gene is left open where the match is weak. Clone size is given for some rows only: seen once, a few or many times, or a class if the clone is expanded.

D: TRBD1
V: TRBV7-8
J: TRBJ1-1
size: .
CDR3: CASSGNRGHTEAFF
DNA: TGTGCCAGCAGCGGAAACAGGGGGCACACTGAAGCTTTCTTT

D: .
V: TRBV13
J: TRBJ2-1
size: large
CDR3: CASQSGSSYNEQFF
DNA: TGTGCCAGCCAGTCGGGGAGCTCCTACAATGAGCAGTTCTTC

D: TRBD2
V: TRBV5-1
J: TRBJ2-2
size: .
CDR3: CASSPQTSGGLYTGELFF
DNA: TGCGCCAGCAGCCCCCAGACTAGCGGGGGCCTTTACACCGGGGAGCTGTTTTTT

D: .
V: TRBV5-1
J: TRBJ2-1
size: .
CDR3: CASSPRGARNEQFF
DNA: TGCGCCAGCAGCCCCAGGGGTGCGCGGAATGAGCAGTTCTTC

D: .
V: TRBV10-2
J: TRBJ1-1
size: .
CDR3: CASSRQDNTEAFF
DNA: TGCGCCAGCAGTAGACAGGACAACACTGAAGCTTTCTTT

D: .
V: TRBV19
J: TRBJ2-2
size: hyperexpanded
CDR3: CASSIDNSYTGELFF
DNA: TGTGCCAGTAGTATAGATAACAGCTACACCGGGGAGCTGTTTTTT

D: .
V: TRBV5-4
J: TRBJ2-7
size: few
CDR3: CASSLALGEQYF
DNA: TGTGCCAGCAGCTTGGCCTTAGGCGAGCAGTACTTC

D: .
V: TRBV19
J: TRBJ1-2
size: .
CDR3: CASSISGGGRGYTF
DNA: TGTGCCAGTAGTATATCCGGGGGGGGTCGGGGCTACACCTTC

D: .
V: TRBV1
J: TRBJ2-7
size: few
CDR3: CTSSQQGNYEQYF
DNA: TGCACCAGCAGCCAACAGGGAAACTACGAGCAGTACTTC

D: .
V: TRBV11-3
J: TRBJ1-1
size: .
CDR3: CASSLGAATEAFF
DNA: TGTGCCAGCAGCTTAGGGGCCGCCACTGAAGCTTTCTTT

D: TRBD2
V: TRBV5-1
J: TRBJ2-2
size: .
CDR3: CASSLELAGGNTGELFF
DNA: TGCGCCAGCAGCTTGGAACTAGCGGGGGGAAACACCGGGGAGCTGTTTTTT

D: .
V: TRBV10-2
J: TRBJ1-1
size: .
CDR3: CASRRAAAEAFF
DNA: TGCGCCAGCCGACGGGCGGCAGCTGAAGCTTTCTTT

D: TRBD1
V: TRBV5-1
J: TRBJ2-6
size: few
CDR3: CASRTGQPSGANVLTF
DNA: TGCGCCAGCAGGACGGGACAGCCCTCTGGGGCCAACGTCCTGACTTTC

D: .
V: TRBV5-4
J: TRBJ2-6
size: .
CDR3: CASSLGGGSSGANVLTF
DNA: TGTGCCAGCAGCTTGGGCGGAGGGAGCTCTGGGGCCAACGTCCTGACTTTC

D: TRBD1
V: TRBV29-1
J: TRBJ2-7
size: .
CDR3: CSGGTGAFSEQYF
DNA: TGCAGCGGGGGGACAGGGGCGTTTTCCGAACAGTACTTC

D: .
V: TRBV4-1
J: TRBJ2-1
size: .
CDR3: CASSQESLVEYNEQFF
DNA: TGCGCCAGCAGCCAAGAGAGTCTTGTTGAGTACAATGAGCAGTTCTTC

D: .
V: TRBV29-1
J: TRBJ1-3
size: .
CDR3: CSVLTRGYTIYF
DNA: TGCAGCGTTCTGACCCGTGGGTACACCATATATTTT

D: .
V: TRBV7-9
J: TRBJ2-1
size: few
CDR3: CASISPTGTVRGEQFF
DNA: TGTGCCAGCATCAGCCCCACAGGGACGGTTAGGGGTGAGCAGTTCTTC

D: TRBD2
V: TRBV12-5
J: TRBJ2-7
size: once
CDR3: CASGLELAGGYEQYF
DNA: TGTGCTAGTGGTTTGGAGCTAGCGGGAGGCTACGAGCAGTACTTC

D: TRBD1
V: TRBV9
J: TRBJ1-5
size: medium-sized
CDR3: CASSGRQGGQPQHF
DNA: TGTGCCAGCAGCGGACGACAGGGAGGTCAGCCCCAGCATTTT

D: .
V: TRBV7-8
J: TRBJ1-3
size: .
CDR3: CASSLMSLGGNTIYF
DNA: TGTGCCAGCAGCTTGATGTCCCTAGGCGGAAACACCATATATTTT

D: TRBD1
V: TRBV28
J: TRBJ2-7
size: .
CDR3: CASRATFDRAADEQYF
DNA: TGTGCCAGCAGAGCTACATTCGACAGGGCAGCGGACGAGCAGTACTTC

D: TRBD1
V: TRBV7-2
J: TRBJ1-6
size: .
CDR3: CASRIPGQHNSPLHF
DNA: TGTGCCAGCAGGATCCCGGGACAGCATAATTCACCCCTCCACTTT

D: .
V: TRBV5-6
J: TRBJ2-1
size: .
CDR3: CASRTKGGEQFF
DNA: TGTGCCAGCAGGACTAAAGGGGGTGAGCAGTTCTTC

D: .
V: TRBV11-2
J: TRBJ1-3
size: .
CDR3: CASSPLPHRSGNTRYF
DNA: TGTGCCAGCAGCCCCCTTCCACATCGCTCTGGAAACACCAGATATTTT

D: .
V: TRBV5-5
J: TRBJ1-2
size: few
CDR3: CASSSNVLINYGYTF
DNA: TGTGCCAGCAGCTCTAACGTCCTGATTAACTATGGCTACACCTTC

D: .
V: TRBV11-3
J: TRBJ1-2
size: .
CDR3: CASSWGSGSNYGYTF
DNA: TGTGCCAGCAGCTGGGGGTCTGGGTCCAACTATGGCTACACCTTC

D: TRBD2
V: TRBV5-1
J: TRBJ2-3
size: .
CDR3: CASSLLGLGATDTQYF
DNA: TGCGCCAGCAGCTTGCTCGGACTAGGGGCCACAGATACGCAGTATTTT

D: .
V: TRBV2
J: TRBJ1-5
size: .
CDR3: CASSADSLAGSNQPQHF
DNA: TGTGCCAGCAGCGCCGACAGCCTAGCCGGGAGCAATCAGCCCCAGCATTTT

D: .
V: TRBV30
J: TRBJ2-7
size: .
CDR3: CAWSQAYEQYF
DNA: TGTGCCTGGAGTCAAGCCTACGAGCAGTACTTC

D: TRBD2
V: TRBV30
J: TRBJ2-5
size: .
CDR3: CAWRLAEETQYF
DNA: TGTGCCTGGCGACTAGCCGAAGAGACCCAGTACTTC

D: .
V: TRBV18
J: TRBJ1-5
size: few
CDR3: CASSQTGGNQPQHF
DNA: TGTGCCAGCTCTCAGACGGGTGGCAATCAGCCCCAGCATTTT

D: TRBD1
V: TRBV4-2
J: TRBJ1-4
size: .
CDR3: CASSQDRRTGPTNEKLFF
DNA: TGTGCCAGCAGCCAAGATAGACGGACAGGCCCAACTAATGAAAAACTGTTTTTT

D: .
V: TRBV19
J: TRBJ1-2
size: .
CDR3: CATIPAGPGSGYTF
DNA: TGTGCCACCATCCCCGCTGGCCCGGGGTCTGGCTACACCTTC

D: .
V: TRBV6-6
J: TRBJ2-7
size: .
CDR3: CASSTEPGLPYEQYF
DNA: TGTGCCAGCAGCACCGAGCCAGGGCTACCCTACGAGCAGTACTTC

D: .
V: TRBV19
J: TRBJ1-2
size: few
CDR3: CASSPQARDGYTF
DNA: TGTGCCAGTAGTCCCCAGGCGCGGGATGGCTACACCTTC

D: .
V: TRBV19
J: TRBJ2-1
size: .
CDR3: CASSIGWGSGHNEQFF
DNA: TGTGCCAGTAGTATAGGCTGGGGCTCGGGCCACAATGAGCAGTTCTTC

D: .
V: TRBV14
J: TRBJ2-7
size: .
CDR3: CASSHLGGSYEQYF
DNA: TGTGCCAGCAGCCACTTAGGGGGAAGTTACGAGCAGTACTTC

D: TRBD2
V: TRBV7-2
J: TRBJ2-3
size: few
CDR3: CASSLAGGADTQYF
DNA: TGTGCCAGCAGCTTAGCGGGGGGGGCAGATACGCAGTATTTT

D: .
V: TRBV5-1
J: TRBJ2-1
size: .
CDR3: CASRQTTYNEQFF
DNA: TGCGCCAGCAGACAGACTACCTACAATGAGCAGTTCTTC

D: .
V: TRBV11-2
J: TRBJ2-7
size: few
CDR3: CASSLGWQAQGQYF
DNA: TGTGCCAGCAGCTTAGGGTGGCAGGCTCAGGGGCAGTACTTC

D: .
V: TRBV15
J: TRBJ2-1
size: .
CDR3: CATSSPGRFNNEQFF
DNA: TGTGCCACCAGCAGCCCAGGGCGGTTTAACAATGAGCAGTTCTTC

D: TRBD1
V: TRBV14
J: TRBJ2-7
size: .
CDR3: CANSSGGWYEQYF
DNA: TGTGCCAACAGTTCAGGGGGCTGGTACGAGCAGTACTTC

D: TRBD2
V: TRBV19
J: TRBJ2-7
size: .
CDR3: CASSKTAGGPSYEQYF
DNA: TGTGCCAGTAGTAAAACAGCGGGGGGTCCGTCCTACGAGCAGTACTTC

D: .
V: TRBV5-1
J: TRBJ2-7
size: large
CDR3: CASSRSPGTRSYEQYF
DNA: TGCGCCAGCAGCCGGAGTCCCGGGACGCGGTCCTACGAGCAGTACTTC

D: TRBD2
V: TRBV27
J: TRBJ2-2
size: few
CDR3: CASSFGGEGGELFF
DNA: TGTGCCAGCAGTTTCGGGGGGGAGGGCGGGGAGCTGTTTTTT